This T cell receptor beta chain originates from a study of post-analysis software for immune sequencing data. Looked up from germline, CDR1 is SQVTM and CDR2 is ANQGSEA. The CDR3 extends over 13 amino acids. Trimming removed 4 bases at V and 2 bases at J, with 9 bases between. Turning to this clonotype: The antigen remains undetermined.

Unique-molecular-identifier-tagged TCR beta cDNA libraries were used. There were about 1 to 10 million T cells, and roughly 0.5 million cDNA molecules came from them. TCRdb independently ran MiXCR on the PCR reads; one entry per CDR3 protein. The sample holds hundreds of thousands of distinct CDR3 sequences, roughly 45% seen once. Study-wide results and limits: In multiple sclerosis, normalized Chao1 diversity was significantly below that of controls. Controls had lower frequencies than patients of a few TRBV segments, which included TRBV5-6, TRBV5-1 and TRBV20-1. Samples sharing a preparation batch grouped tightly together when assessed by F measure.

This receptor was identified in a girl aged 10 to 17 with multiple sclerosis. The sequenced material came from blood. The rearrangement links TRBV29-1 to TRBJ2-1, with D uncertain. The CDR3 nucleotides are TGCAGCGTTGTCGAGGCAACCTACAATGAGCAGTTCTTC. Translating gives CSVVEATYNEQFF.